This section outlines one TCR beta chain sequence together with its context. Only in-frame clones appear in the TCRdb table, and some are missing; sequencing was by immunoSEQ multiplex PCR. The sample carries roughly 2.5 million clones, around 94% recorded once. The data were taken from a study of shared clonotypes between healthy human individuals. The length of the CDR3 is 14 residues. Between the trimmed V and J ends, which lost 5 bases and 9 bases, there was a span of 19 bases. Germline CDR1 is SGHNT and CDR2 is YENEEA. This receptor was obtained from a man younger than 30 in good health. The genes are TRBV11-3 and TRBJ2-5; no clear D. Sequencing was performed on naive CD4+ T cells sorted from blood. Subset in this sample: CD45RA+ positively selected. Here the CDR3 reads CASSAPYGPWAQYF. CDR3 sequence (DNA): TGTGCCAGCAGCGCTCCCTATGGACCCTGGGCCCAGTACTTC.